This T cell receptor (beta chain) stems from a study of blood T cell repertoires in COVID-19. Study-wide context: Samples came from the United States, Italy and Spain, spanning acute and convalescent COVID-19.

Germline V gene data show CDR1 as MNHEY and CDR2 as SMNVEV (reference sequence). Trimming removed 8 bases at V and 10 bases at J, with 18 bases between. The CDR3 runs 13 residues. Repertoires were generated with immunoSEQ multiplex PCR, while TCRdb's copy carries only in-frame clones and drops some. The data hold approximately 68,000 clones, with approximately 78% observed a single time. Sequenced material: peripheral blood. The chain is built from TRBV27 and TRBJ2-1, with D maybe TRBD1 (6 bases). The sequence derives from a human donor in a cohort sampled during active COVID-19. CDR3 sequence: CASGLTGTGEQFF. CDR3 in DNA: TGTGCCAGCGGACTTACAGGGACGGGCGAGCAGTTCTTC.